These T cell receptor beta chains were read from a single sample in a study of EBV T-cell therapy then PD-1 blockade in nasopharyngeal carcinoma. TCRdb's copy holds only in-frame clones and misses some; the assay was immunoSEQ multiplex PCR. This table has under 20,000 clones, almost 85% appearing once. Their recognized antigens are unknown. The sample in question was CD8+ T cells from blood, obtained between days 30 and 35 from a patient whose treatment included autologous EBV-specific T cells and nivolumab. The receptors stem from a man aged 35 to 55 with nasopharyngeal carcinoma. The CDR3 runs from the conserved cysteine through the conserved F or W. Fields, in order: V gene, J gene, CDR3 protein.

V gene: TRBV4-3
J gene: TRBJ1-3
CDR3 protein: CASSENWASSGNTIYF

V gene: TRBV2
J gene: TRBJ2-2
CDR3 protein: CASSEVNTGELFF

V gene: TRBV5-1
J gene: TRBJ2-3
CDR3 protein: CASSLVGRPRTDTQYF

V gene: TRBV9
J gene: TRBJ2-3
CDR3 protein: CASSVQTSGTDTQYF

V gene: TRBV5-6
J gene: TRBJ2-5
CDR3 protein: CASSLTAWTEHWETQYF

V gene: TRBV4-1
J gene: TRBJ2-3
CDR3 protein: CASSQEASGGLNTQYF

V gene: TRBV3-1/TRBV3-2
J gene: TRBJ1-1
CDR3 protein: CASRHRGDTEAFF

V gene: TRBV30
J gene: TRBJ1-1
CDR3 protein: CAWTNTGSTEAFF

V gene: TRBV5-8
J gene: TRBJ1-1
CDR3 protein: CASSYSYGNTEAFF

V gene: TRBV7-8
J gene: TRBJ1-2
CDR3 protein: CASSNPGTGEYYGYTF

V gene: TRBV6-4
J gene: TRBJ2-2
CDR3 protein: CASSEGQGTGELFF

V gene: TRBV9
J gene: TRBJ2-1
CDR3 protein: CASSESGGESEQFF

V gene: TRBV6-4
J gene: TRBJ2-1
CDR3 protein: CASSDSSGGANEQFF

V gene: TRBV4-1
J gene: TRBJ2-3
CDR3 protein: CASSRSPSTDTQYF

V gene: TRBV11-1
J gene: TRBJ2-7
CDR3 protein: CASTPVAEQYF

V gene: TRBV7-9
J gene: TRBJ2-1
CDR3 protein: CASSHPVPPRGENNEQFF

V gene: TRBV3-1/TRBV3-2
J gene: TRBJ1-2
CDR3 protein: CASSPTGVGYTF

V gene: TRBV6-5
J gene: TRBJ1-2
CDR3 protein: CASSYARGMDYGYTF

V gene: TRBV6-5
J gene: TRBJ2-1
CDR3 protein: CASRDKFVSYNEQFF

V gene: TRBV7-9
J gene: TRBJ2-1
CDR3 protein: CASSPDRGGSYNEQFF

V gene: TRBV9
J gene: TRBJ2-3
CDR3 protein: CASSWSGSSTDTQYF

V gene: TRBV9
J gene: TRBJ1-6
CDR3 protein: CASSAGTRASPLHF

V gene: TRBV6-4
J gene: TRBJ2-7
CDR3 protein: CASSGPGQGYYEQYF

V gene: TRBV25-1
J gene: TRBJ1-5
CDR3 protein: CASSLTGGGNQPQHF

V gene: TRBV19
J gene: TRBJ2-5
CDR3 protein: CASSFRQQQETQYF

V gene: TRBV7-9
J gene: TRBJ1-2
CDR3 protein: CASSLGIRNSDYGYTF

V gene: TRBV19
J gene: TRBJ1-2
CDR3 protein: CASTWYRGNYGYTF

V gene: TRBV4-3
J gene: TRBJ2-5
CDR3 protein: CASSQPGILPARGGPQETQYF

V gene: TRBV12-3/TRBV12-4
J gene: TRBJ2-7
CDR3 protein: CASSPGQFYEQYF

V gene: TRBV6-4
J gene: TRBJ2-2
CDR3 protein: CASSQGGDTGELFF

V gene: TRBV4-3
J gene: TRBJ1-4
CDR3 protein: CASSQALGNEKLFF

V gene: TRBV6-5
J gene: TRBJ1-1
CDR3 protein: CASSYAISDTEAFF

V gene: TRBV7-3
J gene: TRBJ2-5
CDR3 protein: CASSLTGGATQYF

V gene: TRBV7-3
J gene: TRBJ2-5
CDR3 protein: CASSLRASRWETQYF

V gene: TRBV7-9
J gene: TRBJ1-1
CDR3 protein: CASSPSVTEAFF

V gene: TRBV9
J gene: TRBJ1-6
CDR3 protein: CASSADLFSPLHF

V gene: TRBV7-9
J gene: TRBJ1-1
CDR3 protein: CASSAPGIQGYTEAFF

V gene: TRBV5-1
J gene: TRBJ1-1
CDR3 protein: CASSLSFAWGTEAFF

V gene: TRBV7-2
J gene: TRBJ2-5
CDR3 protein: CASSLTQGRETQYF

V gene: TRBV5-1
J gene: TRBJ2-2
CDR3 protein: CASALFGAGELFF

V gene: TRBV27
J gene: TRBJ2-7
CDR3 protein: CASSLVTRDYEQYF

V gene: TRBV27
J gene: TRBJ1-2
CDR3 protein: CASSFRTSRDGYTF

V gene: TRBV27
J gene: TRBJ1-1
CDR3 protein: CASSLSWGNTEAFF

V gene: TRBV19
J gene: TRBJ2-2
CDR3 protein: CASSILGTPGELFF

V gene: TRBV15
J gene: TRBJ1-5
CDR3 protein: CATSSGRNQPQHF

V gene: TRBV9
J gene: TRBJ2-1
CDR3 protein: CASSKSGHHNEQFF

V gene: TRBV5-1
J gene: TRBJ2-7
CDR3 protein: CASSWTSGASYEQYF

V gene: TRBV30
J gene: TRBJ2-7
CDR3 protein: CAWRREYEQYF

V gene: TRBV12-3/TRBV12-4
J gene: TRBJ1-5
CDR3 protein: CASSLGGQPQHF

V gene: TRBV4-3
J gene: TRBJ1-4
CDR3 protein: CASSPGQGNEKLFF